The 2 T cell receptor beta chains below all came from one sample that was sequenced in a study of T cells after yellow fever vaccination. TCRdb passed the 5' RACE reads through MiXCR, listing each CDR3 protein once. The table records over 110,000 distinct CDR3 sequences, 7.7% of them present only once. The input for sequencing was CD4+ T cells sorted from PBMCs, taken 5 days after the yellow fever booster vaccination. All receptors derive from a young man who received the YFV17D yellow fever vaccine.

The sample holds many counts of this clonotype. The chain is built from TRBV2 and TRBJ2-1, with TRBD2 matching over 14 bases. The CDR3 extends over 15 amino acids. V lost 7 bases to trimming and J lost 9 bases; unmatched junction nucleotides: 8. The germline CDR1 and CDR2 sequences are SNHLY and FYNNEI. The CDR3 sequence is CASTGTSGSRSEQFF. CDR3 coding DNA: TGTGCCAGCACCGGGACTAGCGGGAGTAGGAGTGAGCAGTTCTTC. The whole variable domain, filled in from reference TRBV2 and TRBJ2-1, reads EPEVTQTPSHQVTQMGQEVILRCVPISNHLYFYWYRQILGQKVEFLVSFYNNEISEKSEIFDDQFSVERPDGSNFTLKIRSTKLEDSAMYFCASTGTSGSRSEQFFGPGTRLTVL.

This clonotype was detected many times. The rearrangement joins TRBV6-1 to TRBJ2-7; 11 bases fit TRBD2. The CDR3 length is 15 residues. Germline V gene data show CDR1 as MNHNS and CDR2 as SASEGT. V was pared by 6 bases and J by 4 bases, with 8 bases of the junction left unmatched. CDR3 bases: TGTGCCAGCAGGGATAGCGGGAGGGGGGTTTACGAGCAGTACTTC. Its protein is CASRDSGRGVYEQYF.